The clone carrying this T cell receptor beta chain was seen at least ten times. TCRdb re-derived calls from the 5' RACE reads in MiXCR, one entry per CDR3 protein. This sample has under 150,000 distinct CDR3 sequences, with about a tenth found just once. This sample was taken from a study of CD8 T cells in ankylosing spondylitis. The CDR3 covers 15 residues. V was pared by 5 bases and J by 2 bases, with 16 bases between. Sequenced input: blood, either unsorted or a sorted T cell fraction (not recorded which). The clonotype was recovered from a male donor with ankylosing spondylitis or in good health (not recorded which). V and J are TRBV12-3 or TRBV12-4 and TRBJ2-7; D is unclear. CDR3 loop: CASSELGHGTYEQYF. CDR3 nucleotides: TGTGCCAGCAGTGAATTAGGGCACGGAACCTACGAGCAGTACTTC.